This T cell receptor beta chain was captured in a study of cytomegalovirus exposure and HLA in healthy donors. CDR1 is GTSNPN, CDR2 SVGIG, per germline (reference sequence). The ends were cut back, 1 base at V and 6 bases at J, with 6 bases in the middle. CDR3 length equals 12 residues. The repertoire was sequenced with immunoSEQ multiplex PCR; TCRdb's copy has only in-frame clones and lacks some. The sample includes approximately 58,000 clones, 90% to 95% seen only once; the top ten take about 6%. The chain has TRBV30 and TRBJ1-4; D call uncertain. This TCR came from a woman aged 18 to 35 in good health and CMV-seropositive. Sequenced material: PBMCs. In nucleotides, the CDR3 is TGTGCCTGGAGTGACATCTATGAAAAACTGTTTTTT. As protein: CAWSDIYEKLFF.